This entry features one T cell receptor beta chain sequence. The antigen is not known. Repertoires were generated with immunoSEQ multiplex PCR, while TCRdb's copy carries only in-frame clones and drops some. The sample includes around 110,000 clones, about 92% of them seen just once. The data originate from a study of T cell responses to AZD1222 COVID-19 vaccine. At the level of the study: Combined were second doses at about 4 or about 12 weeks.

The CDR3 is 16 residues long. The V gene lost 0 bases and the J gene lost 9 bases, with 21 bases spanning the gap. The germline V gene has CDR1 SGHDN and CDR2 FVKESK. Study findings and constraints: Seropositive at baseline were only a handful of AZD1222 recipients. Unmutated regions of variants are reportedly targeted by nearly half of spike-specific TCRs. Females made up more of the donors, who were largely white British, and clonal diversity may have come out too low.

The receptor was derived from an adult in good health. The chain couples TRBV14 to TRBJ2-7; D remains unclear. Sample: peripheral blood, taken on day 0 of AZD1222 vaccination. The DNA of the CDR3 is TGTGCCAGCAGCCAAGATGGGTTAGCAGACCCGAGAGGGCAGTACTTC. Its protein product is CASSQDGLADPRGQYF.